This TCR beta chain was sequenced during a study of cytomegalovirus exposure and HLA in healthy donors. Study-level findings and limits: A later analysis linked 15,000 to 20,000 TCR beta sequences to HLA alleles at 0.05 false discovery rate. CMV serostatus alone was available as immune exposure information. In a later analysis, CMV-associated beta chains were mostly HLA-associated, it appeared.

The PCR employed 60 Vbeta primers together with 13 Jbeta primers. Measured with immunoSEQ multiplex PCR; TCRdb has only the in-frame clones, and not every one. The repertoire has 130,000 to 150,000 clones, 79% of them found once; the top ten carry 6.5% to 8.5%. Trimming stripped 4 bases from V and 5 bases from J, with 17 bases between. Per the germline V gene, CDR1 is SQVTM and CDR2 is ANQGSEA. The CDR3 contains 14 residues. A word on this clone: Its antigen remains unidentified.

The genes are TRBV29-1 and TRBJ2-5; perhaps TRBD2 as D (5 bases). This sequence was found in a middle-aged woman in good health and CMV-seropositive. Material: PBMCs. The CDR3 coding sequence is TGCAGCGTTGTTGCAGACTCGCGAGGGGAGACCCAGTACTTC. Its translation is CSVVADSRGETQYF.